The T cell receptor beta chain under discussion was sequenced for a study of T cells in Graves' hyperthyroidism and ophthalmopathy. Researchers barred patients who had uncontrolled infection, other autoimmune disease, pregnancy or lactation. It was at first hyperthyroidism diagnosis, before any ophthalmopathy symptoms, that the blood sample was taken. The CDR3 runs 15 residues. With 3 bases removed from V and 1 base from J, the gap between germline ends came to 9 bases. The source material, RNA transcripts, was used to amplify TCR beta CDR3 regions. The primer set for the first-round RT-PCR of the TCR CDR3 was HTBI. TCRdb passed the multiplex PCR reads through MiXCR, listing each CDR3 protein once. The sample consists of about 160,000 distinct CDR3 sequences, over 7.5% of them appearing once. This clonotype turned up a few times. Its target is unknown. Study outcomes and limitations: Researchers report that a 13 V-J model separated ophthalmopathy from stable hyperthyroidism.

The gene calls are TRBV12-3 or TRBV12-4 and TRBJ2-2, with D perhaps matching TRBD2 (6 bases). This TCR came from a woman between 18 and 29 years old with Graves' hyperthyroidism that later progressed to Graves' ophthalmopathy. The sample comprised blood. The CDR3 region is CASSLEGMNTGELFF. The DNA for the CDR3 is TGTGCCAGCAGTTTGGAGGGGATGAACACCGGGGAGCTGTTTTTT.